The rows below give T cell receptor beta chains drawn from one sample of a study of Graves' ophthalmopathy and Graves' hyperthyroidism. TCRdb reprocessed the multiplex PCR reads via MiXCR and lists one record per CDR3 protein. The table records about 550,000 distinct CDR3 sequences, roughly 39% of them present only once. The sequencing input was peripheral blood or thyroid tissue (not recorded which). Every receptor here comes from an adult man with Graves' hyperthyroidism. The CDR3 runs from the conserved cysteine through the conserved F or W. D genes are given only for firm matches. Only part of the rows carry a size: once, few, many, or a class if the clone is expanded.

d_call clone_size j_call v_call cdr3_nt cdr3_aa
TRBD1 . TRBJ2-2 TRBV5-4 TGTGCCAGCAGCCAAGCACAGGGGACGAACACCGGGGAGCTGTTTTTT CASSQAQGTNTGELFF
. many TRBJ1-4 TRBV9 TGTGCCAGCAGCGCCCCGACAGAGAAGGCTAATGAAAAACTGTTTTTT CASSAPTEKANEKLFF
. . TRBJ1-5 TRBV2 TGTGCCAGCAGTGAAGCGGCGGGTAGCAATCAGCCCCAGCATTTT CASSEAAGSNQPQHF
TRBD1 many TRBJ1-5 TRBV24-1 TGTGCCACCAGTGATTCGCGACAGGGGGCTTTTCAGCCCCAGCATTTT CATSDSRQGAFQPQHF
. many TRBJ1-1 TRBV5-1 TGCGCCAGCAGCTTGGCCTCTGACTCCTCCTCGAACACTGAAGCTTTCTTT CASSLASDSSSNTEAFF
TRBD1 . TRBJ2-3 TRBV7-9 TGTGCCAGCAGCCAAGACAGGGACACAGATACGCAGTATTTT CASSQDRDTDTQYF
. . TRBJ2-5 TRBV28 TGTGCCAGCAGTCTATCCTTTCTAAAGATCCAAGAGACCCAGTACTTC CASSLSFLKIQETQYF
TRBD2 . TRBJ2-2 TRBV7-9 TGTGCCAGCAGCTTAGGCGGGACTAGCGGGAGAGCCGGGGAGCTGTTTTTT CASSLGGTSGRAGELFF
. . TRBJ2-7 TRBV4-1 TGCGCCAGCAGCCAACGGGAGTTGGGGTACGAGCAGTACTTC CASSQRELGYEQYF
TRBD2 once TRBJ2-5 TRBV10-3 TGTGCCATCAGTACCGGGACTAGCGGGAAAGAGACCCAGTACTTC CAISTGTSGKETQYF
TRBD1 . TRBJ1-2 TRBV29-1 TGCAGCCCGACAGGGGTCTATGGCTACACCTTC CSPTGVYGYTF
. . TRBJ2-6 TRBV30 TGTGCCTGGAGTGTAATTGGGGACAACGTCCTGACTTTC CAWSVIGDNVLTF
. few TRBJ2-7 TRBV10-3 TGTGCCATCAGTGAGGGGGGTGTTTTGGGCAGGGACCACGAGCAGTACTTC CAISEGGVLGRDHEQYF
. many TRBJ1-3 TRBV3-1 TGTGCCAGCAGCCAGGACTCTGGAAACACCATATATTTT CASSQDSGNTIYF
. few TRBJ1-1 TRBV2 TGTGCCAGCAGTCGCCGGACTGAGAACACTGAAGCTTTCTTT CASSRRTENTEAFF
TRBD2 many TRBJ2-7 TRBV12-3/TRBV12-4 TGTGCCAGCAGCAAGACTAGCGGGACATACGAGCAGTACTTC CASSKTSGTYEQYF
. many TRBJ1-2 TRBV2 TGTGCCATCCCGGGACTGGGATATGGCTACACCTTC CAIPGLGYGYTF
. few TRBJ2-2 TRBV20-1 TGCAGTGCTAGGTTTACCGGGGGATCCGCCGGGGAGCTGTTTTTT CSARFTGGSAGELFF
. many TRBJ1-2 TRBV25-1 TGTGCCAGCAGTGAAACCACAGGGAGGGACTATGGCTACACCTTC CASSETTGRDYGYTF
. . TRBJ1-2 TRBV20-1 TGCAGTGCTAGTCAGCAGGGCGACTATGGCTACACCTTC CSASQQGDYGYTF
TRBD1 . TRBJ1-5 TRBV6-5 TGTGCCAGCAGGGACGACAGGGGGCATCAGCCCCAGCATTTT CASRDDRGHQPQHF
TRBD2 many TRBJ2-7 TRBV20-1 TGCAGTGCTTCACCGGGACTAGTCTACGAGCAGTACTTC CSASPGLVYEQYF
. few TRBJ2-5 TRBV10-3 TGTGCCATCAGTTTTAGCGACCAAGAGACCCAGTACTTC CAISFSDQETQYF
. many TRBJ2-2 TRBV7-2 TGTGCCAGCAGCTTAGGGGGGGCAGACACCGGGGAGCTGTTTTTT CASSLGGADTGELFF
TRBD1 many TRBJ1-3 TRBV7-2 TGTGCCAGCAGCCCGGACAGGGTCTCTGGAAACACCATATATTTT CASSPDRVSGNTIYF
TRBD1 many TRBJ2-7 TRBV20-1 TGCAGTGCCTGGGACAGGGGGCAAGGCAACGAGCAGTACTTC CSAWDRGQGNEQYF
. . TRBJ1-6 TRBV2 TGTGCCAGCAGTGGCGAGACCTATAATTCACCCCTCCACTTT CASSGETYNSPLHF
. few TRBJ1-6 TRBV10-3 TGTGCCAGCAGTTTTATAGGCCCTGAATCACCCCTCCACTTT CASSFIGPESPLHF
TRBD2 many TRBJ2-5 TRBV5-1 TGCGCCAGCAGCTTGGCCTCGCGGGGGGCGGCCTTCCAAGAGACCCAGTACTTC CASSLASRGAAFQETQYF
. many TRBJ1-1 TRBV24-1 TGTGCCACCAGTGTATGGGGAATTTCTGAAGCTTTCTTT CATSVWGISEAFF
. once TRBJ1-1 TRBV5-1 TGCGCCAGCAGCTTGGCAGAGTACACTGAAGCTTTCTTT CASSLAEYTEAFF
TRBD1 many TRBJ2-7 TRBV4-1 TGCGCCAGCAGCCCACCGACAGGGGGAAGGGACGAGCAGTACTTC CASSPPTGGRDEQYF
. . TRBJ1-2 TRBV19 TGTGCCAGTAGTATAGTCGGGGGGGGGACTAGCGGCTACACCTTC CASSIVGGGTSGYTF
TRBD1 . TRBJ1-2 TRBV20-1 TGCAGTGCTAGTGGGAACAGGGGGGCCAACTATGGCTACACCTTC CSASGNRGANYGYTF
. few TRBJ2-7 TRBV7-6 TGTGCCAGCAGCTTAGTTGGAGGGGACTACGAGCAGTACTTC CASSLVGGDYEQYF
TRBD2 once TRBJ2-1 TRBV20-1 TGCAGTGCTCGGACGACTAGCGGGTCCTACAATGAGCAGTTCTTC CSARTTSGSYNEQFF
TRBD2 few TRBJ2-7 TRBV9 TGTGCCAGCAGCGAGTCTAGCGGGGGCTTCTACGAGCAGTACTTC CASSESSGGFYEQYF
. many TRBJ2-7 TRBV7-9 TGTGCCAGCAGCTTCGTTGGGGCAGGGAGATCCTACGAGCAGTACTTC CASSFVGAGRSYEQYF
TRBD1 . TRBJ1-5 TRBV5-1 TGCGCCAGCAGCTTGGGGTCAGGGGGACGAAATCAGCCCCAGCATTTT CASSLGSGGRNQPQHF
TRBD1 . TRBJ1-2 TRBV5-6 TGTGCCAGCAGCCCCGGAGACAGGGATAACTATGGCTACACCTTC CASSPGDRDNYGYTF